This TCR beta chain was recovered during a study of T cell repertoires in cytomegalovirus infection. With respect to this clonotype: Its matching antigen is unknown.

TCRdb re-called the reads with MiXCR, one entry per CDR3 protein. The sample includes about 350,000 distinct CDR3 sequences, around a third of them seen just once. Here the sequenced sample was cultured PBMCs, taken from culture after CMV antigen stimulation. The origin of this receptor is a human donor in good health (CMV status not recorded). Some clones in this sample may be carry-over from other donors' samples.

This CDR3 reads CASSGQINYGYTF. The CDR3 DNA sequence: TGTGCCAGCAGTGGTCAAATTAACTATGGCTACACCTTC. The rearrangement uses TRBV6-8 and TRBJ1-2; unclear D gene. The CDR3 is made up of 13 amino acids. Trimming left V 5 bases short and J 1 base short, with 8 bases between. Germline CDR1 MNHGY, CDR2 SAAAGT.